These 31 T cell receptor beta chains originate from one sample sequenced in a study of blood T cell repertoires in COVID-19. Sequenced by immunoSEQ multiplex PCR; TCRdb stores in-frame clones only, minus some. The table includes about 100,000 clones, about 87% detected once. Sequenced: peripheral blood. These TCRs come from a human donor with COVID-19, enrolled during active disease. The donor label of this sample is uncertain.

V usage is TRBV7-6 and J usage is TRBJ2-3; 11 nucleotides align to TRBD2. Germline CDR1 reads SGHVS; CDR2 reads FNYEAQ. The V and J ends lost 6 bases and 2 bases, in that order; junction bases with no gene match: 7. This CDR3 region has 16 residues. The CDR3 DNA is TGTGCCAGCAGTTCATTAGCGGGGGGGCCCACAGATACGCAGTATTTT. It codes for CASSSLAGGPTDTQYF.

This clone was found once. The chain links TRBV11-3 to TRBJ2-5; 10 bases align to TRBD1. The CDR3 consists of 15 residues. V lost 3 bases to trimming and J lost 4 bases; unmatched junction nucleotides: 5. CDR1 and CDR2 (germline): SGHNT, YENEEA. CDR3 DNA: TGTGCCAGCAGCTTCGGCGGGACAGGGGCAGAGACCCAGTACTTC. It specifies CASSFGGTGAETQYF.

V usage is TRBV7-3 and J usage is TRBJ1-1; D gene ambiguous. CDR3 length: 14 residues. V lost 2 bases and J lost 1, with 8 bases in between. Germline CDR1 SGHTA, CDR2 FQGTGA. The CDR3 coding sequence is TGTGCCAGCAGCTTAGACGGCGGGAACACTGAAGCTTTCTTT. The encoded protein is CASSLDGGNTEAFF. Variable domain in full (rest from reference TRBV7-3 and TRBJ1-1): GAGVSQTPSNKVTEKGKYVELRCDPISGHTALYWYRQSLGQGPEFLIYFQGTGAADDSGLPNDRFFAVRPEGSVSTLKIQRTERGDSAVYLCASSLDGGNTEAFFGQGTRLTVV.

The CDR3 protein is CASEYGGANEKLFF. The CDR3 coding sequence is TGCGCCAGCGAGTACGGGGGGGCTAATGAAAAACTGTTTTTT. V and J are TRBV23-1 and TRBJ1-4; D might be TRBD1 (5 bases). TRBV23-1 is assigned to the ORF class and has an uncertain function. V lost 8 bases to trimming and J lost 3 bases, with 13 bases between them. The CDR3 is 14 amino acids.

The CDR3 nucleotides read TGTGCCTGGAGTACCCAGGCCCAGCAGCAGTTCTTC. Translating it yields CAWSTQAQQQFF. This sequence joins TRBV30 and TRBJ2-1; D unclear. Germline lookup yields CDR1 GTSNPN and CDR2 SVGIG (reference sequence). CDR3 size: 12 residues. Trimming pared 2 bases from V and 11 bases from J, leaving 13 bases between.

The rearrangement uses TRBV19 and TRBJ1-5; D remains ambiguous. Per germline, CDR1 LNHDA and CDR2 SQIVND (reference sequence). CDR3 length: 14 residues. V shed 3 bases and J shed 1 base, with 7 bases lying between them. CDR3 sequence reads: CASSIGGSNQPQHF. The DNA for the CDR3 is TGTGCCAGTAGTATCGGCGGGAGCAATCAGCCCCAGCATTTT.

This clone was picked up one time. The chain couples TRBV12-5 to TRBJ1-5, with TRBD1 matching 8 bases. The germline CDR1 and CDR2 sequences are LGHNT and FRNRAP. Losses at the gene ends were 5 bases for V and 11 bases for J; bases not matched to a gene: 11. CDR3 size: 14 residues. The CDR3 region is CASGRTGSSSAQHF. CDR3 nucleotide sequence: TGTGCTAGTGGTCGGACAGGGTCGTCTTCAGCCCAGCATTTT.

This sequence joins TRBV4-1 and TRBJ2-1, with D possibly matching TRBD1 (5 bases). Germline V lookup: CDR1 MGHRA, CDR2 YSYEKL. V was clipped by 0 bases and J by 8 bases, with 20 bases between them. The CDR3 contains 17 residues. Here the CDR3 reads CASSQEGHPLSIDEQFF. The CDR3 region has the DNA TGCGCCAGCAGCCAAGAAGGACATCCCCTCTCCATCGATGAGCAGTTCTTC.

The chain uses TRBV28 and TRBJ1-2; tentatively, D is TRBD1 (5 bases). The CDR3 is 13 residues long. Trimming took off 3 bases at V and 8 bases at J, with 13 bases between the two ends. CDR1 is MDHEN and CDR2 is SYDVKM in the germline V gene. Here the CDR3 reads CASSFLGAGGYTF. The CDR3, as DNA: TGTGCCAGCAGTTTCCTCGGGGCGGGAGGCTACACCTTC.

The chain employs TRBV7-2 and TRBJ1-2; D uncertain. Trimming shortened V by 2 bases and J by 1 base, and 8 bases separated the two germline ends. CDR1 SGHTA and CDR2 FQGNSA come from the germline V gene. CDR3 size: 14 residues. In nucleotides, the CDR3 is TGTGCCAGCAGCTTAAATACAGTTAACTATGGCTACACCTTC. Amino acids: CASSLNTVNYGYTF.

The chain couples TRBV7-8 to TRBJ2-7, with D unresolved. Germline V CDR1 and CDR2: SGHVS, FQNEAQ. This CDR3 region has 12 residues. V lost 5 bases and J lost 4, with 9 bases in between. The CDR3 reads CASSPPSYEQYF. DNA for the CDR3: TGTGCCAGCAGCCCCCCCTCTTACGAGCAGTACTTC.

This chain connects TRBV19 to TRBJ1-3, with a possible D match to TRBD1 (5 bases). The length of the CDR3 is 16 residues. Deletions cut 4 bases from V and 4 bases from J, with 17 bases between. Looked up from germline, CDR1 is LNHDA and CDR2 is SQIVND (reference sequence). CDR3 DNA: TGTGCCAGTAGTACCGGAAGCGGCCGGGGGGGAAACACCATATATTTT. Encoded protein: CASSTGSGRGGNTIYF.

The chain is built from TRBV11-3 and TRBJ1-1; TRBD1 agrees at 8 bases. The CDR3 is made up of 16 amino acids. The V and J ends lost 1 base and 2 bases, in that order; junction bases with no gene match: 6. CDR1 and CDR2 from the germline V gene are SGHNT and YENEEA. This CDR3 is CASSLGQGTGNTEAFF. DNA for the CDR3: TGTGCCAGCAGCTTAGGCCAGGGGACAGGCAACACTGAAGCTTTCTTT.

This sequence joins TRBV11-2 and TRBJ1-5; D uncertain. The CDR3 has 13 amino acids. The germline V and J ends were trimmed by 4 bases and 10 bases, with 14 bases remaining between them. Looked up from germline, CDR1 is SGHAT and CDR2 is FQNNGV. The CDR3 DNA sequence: TGTGCCAGCAGCTCAATCGCCGGTGAACCCCAGCATTTT. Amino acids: CASSSIAGEPQHF.

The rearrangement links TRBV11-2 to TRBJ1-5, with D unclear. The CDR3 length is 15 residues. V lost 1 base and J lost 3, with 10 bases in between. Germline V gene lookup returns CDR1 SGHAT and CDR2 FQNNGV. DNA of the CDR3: TGTGCCAGCAGCTTAGCGCCGGGATTCAATCAGCCCCAGCATTTT. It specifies CASSLAPGFNQPQHF.

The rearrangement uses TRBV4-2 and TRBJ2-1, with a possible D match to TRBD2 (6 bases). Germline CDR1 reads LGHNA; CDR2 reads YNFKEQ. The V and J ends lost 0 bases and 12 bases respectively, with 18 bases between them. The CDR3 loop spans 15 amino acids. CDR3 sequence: CASSQDYPDYNGQFF. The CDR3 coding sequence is TGTGCCAGCAGCCAAGATTACCCGGACTACAACGGGCAGTTCTTC.

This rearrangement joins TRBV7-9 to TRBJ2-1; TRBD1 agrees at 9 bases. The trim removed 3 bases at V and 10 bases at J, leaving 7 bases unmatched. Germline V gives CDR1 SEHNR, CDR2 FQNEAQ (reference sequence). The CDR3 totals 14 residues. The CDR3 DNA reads TGTGCCAGCAGCTTCAACAGGGGGCTCGGGGAGCAGTTCTTC. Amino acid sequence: CASSFNRGLGEQFF.

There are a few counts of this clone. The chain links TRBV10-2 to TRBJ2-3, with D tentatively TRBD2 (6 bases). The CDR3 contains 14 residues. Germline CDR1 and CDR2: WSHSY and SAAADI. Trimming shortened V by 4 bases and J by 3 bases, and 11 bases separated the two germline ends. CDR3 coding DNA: TGCGCCAGCAGTGGTCGGGGGTGGACAGATACGCAGTATTTT. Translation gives CASSGRGWTDTQYF.

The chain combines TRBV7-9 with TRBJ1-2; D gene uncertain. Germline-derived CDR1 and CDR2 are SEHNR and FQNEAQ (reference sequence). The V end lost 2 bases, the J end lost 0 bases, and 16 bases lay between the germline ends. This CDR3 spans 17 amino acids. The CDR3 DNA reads TGTGCCAGCAGCTTACCTCGGGGAAGTCGAGCTAACTATGGCTACACCTTC. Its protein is CASSLPRGSRANYGYTF. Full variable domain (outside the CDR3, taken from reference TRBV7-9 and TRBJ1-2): DTGVSQNPRHKITKRGQNVTFRCDPISEHNRLYWYRQTLGQGPEFLTYFQNEAQLEKSRLLSDRFSAERPKGSFSTLEIQRTEQGDSAMYLCASSLPRGSRANYGYTFGSGTRLTVV.

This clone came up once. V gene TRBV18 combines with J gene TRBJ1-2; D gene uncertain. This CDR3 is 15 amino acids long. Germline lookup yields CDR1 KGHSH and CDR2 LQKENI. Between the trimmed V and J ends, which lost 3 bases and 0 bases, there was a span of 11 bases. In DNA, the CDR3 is TGTGCCAGCTCACCGGGAGAGACGACTAACTATGGCTACACCTTC. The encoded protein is CASSPGETTNYGYTF.

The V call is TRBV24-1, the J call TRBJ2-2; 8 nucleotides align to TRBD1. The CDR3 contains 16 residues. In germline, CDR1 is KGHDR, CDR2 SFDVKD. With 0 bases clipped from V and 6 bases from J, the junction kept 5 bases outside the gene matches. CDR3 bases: TGTGCCACCAGTGATTTGCATTCAGGGGGCCCCGGGGAGCTGTTTTTT. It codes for CATSDLHSGGPGELFF.

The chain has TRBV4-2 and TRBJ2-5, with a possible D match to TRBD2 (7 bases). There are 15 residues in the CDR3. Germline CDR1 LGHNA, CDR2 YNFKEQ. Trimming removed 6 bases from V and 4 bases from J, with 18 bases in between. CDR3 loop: CASRATAGATETQYF. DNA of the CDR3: TGTGCCAGCAGGGCTACGGCGGGGGCGACAGAGACCCAGTACTTC.

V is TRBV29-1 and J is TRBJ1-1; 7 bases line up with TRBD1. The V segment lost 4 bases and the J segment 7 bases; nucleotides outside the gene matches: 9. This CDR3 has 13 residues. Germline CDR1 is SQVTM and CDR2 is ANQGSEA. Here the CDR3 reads CSVGDRGGIEAFF. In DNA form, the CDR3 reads TGCAGCGTTGGGGACAGAGGTGGTATTGAAGCTTTCTTT. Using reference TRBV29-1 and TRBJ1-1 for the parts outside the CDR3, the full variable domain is SAVISQKPSRDICQRGTSLTIQCQVDSQVTMMFWYRQQPGQSLTLIATANQGSEATYESGFVIDKFPISRPNLTFSTLTVSNMSPEDSSIYLCSVGDRGGIEAFFGQGTRLTVV.

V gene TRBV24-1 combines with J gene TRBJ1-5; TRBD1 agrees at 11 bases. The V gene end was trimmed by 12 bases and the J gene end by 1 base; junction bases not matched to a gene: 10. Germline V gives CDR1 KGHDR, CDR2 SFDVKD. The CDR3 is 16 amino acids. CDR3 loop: CAPRTGGNRSNQPQHF. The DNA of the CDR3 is TGTGCCCCTAGGACAGGGGGCAATCGGAGCAATCAGCCCCAGCATTTT.

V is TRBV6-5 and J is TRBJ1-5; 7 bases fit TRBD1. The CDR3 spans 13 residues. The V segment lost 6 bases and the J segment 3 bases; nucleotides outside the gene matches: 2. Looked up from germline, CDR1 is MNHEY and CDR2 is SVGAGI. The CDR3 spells CASRQGFNQPQHF. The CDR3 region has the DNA TGTGCCAGCAGACAGGGGTTCAATCAGCCCCAGCATTTT.

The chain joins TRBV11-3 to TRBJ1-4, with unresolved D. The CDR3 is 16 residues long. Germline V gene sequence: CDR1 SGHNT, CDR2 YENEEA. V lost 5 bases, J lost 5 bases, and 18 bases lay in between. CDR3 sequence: CASSGSGDTHNEKLFF. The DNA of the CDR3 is TGTGCCAGCAGCGGAAGCGGTGACACCCACAATGAAAAACTGTTTTTT.

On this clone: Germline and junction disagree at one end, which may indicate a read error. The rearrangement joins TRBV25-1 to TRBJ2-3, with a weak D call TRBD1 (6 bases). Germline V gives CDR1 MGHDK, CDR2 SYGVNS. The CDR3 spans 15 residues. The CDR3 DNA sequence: TGTGCCAGCAGCGAATCGAGGGGACATCAAGATACGCAGTATTTT. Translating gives CASSESRGHQDTQYF.

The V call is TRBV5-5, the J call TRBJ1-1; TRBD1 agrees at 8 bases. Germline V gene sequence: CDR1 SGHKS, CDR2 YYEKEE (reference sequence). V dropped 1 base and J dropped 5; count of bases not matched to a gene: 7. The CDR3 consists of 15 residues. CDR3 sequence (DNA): TGTGCCAGCAGCTTGTTCGGTCAGGGGGCAACTGAAGCTTTCTTT. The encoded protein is CASSLFGQGATEAFF.

This CDR3 reads CASSPSGGWDYGYTF. For the CDR3, the DNA is TGTGCCAGCTCACCAAGCGGGGGTTGGGACTATGGCTACACCTTC. This chain connects TRBV18 to TRBJ1-2; the D gene is possibly TRBD1 (5 bases). The CDR3 is 15 residues long. V lost 2 bases, J lost 3 bases, and 13 bases lay in between. Germline V gene sequence: CDR1 KGHSH, CDR2 LQKENI.

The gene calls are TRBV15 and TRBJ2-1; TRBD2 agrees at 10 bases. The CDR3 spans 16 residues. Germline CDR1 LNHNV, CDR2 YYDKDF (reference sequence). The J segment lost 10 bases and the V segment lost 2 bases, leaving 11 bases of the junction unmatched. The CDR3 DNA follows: TGTGCCACCAGCAGAATCGTCTCTAGCGGGAGAAAAGAGCAGTTCTTC. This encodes CATSRIVSSGRKEQFF.

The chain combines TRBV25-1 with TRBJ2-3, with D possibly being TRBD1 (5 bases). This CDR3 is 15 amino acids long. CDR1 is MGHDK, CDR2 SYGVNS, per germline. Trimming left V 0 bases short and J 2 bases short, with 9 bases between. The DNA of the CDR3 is TGTGCCAGCAGTGAATACGGACAAATCACAGATACGCAGTATTTT. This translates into CASSEYGQITDTQYF.